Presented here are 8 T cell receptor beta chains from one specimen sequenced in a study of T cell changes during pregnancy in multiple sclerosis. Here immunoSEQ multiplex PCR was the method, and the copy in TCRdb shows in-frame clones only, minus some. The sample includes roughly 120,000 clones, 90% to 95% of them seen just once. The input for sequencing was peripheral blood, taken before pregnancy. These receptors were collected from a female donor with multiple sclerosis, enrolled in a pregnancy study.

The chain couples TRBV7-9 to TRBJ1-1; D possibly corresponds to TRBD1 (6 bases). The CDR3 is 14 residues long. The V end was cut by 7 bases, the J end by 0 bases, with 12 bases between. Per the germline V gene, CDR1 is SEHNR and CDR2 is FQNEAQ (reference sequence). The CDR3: CASTRDTLNTEAFF. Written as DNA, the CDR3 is TGTGCCAGCACCAGGGACACTTTGAACACTGAAGCTTTCTTT.

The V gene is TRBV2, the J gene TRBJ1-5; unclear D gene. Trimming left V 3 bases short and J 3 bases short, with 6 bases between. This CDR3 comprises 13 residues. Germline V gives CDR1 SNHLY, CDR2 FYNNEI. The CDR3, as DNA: TGTGCCAGCAGTGAGGGCCCCAATCAGCCCCAGCATTTT. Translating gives CASSEGPNQPQHF. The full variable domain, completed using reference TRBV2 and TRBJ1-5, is EPEVTQTPSHQVTQMGQEVILRCVPISNHLYFYWYRQILGQKVEFLVSFYNNEISEKSEIFDDQFSVERPDGSNFTLKIRSTKLEDSAMYFCASSEGPNQPQHFGDGTRLSIL.

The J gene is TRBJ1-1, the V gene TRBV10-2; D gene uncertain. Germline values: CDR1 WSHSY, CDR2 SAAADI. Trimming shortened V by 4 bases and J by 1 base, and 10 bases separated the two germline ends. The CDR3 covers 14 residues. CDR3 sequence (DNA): TGCGCCAGCAGTGGCGGACTCTCGAACACTGAAGCTTTCTTT. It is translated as CASSGGLSNTEAFF.

The CDR3 coding sequence is TGTGCCAGCAGCTTAGGCAGGGGAAACATTCAGTACTTC. It yields the protein CASSLGRGNIQYF. This chain links TRBV7-9 with TRBJ2-4; perhaps TRBD1 as D (6 bases). The CDR3 runs to 13 residues. The V end lost 1 base, the J end lost 6 bases, and 7 bases lay between the germline ends. Germline V lookup: CDR1 SEHNR, CDR2 FQNEAQ (reference sequence).

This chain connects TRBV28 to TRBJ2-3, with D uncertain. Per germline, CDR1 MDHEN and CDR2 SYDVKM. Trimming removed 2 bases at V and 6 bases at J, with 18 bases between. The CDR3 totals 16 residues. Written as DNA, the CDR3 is TGTGCCAGCAGTTTAATGAGCGCCCAGTTGGCGGATACGCAGTATTTT. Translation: CASSLMSAQLADTQYF.

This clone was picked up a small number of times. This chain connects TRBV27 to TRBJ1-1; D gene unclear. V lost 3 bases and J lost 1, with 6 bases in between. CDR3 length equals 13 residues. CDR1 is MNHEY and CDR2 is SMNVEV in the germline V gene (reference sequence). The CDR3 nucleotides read TGTGCCAGCAGTTTGCTCGGGAACACTGAAGCTTTCTTT. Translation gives CASSLLGNTEAFF.

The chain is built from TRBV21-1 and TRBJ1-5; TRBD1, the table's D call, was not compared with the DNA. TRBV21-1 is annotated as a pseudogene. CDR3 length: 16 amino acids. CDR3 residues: CASSKGDRPDDQPQHF. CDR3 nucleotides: TGTGCCAGCAGCAAAGGTGACAGGCCCGACGATCAGCCCCAGCATTTT.

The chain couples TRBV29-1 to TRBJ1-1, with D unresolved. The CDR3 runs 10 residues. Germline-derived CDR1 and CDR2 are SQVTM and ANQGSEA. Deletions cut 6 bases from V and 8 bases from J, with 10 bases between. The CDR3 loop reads CSVVAQEAFF. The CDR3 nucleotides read TGCAGCGTCGTAGCACAAGAAGCTTTCTTT.